Listed here are 29 T cell receptor beta chains from one sample, sequenced in a study of Graves' ophthalmopathy and Graves' hyperthyroidism. Researchers took RNA transcripts and amplified TCR beta CDR3 regions from them. HTBI-primed RT-PCR formed the first round, and a multiplex PCR formed the second. TCRdb passed the multiplex PCR reads through MiXCR, listing each CDR3 protein once. The sample has some 750,000 distinct CDR3 sequences, 35% to 50% seen once; the top ten hold 40% to 45%. Sequencing input: peripheral blood. The receptors stem from an adult man with Graves' ophthalmopathy.

This clonotype was seen ten or more times. The V call is TRBV2, the J call TRBJ1-2, with D unclear. Trimming removed 5 bases from V and 7 bases from J, with 17 bases in between. The CDR3 runs to 14 residues. Germline values: CDR1 SNHLY, CDR2 FYNNEI. The CDR3 protein is CASSPLQAQSGYTF. CDR3 sequence (DNA): TGTGCCAGCAGTCCTCTCCAGGCTCAATCTGGCTACACCTTC.

CDR3 nucleotide sequence: TGTGCCATCCAGCCGGGACAGACGAACACTGAAGCTTTCTTT. This encodes CAIQPGQTNTEAFF. The chain uses TRBV10-3 and TRBJ1-1; 7 bases align to TRBD1. CDR1 and CDR2 (germline): ENHRY, SYGVKD. This CDR3 is 14 amino acids long. After removal of 8 bases from V and 1 base from J, the junction contained 7 bases not matched to a gene.

This rearrangement joins TRBV2 to TRBJ1-1; D may be TRBD1 (5 bases). Germline-derived CDR1 and CDR2 are SNHLY and FYNNEI. Trimming took 5 bases from V and 6 from J, leaving 19 bases between them. The CDR3 is made up of 15 amino acids. The CDR3 bases are TGTGCCAGCAGTTCAGGGTACGCTATAGTGGCTGAAGCTTTCTTT. Amino acids: CASSSGYAIVAEAFF.

Remarks on this clonotype: This may come from a read error, since a much larger clone is one base off. The gene calls are TRBV2 and TRBJ1-1, with D possibly matching TRBD1 (6 bases). Per the germline V gene, CDR1 is SNHLY and CDR2 is FYNNEI. V lost 6 bases and J 6 bases, leaving 14 bases between the germline ends. CDR3 size: 13 residues. The CDR3 is CASRLGRGAEAFF. CDR3 nucleotides: TGTGCCAGCAGGTTAGGCAGGGGAGCTGAAGCTTTCTTT.

This clonotype showed up many times. The chain joins TRBV29-1 to TRBJ1-2, with 9 nucleotides matching TRBD1. CDR1 and CDR2 (germline): SQVTM, ANQGSEA. The CDR3 covers 16 residues. J was trimmed by 8 bases and V by 0 bases; bases with no gene match: 13. The CDR3 protein is CSVEDQGQGGPYGYTF. CDR3 coding DNA: TGCAGCGTTGAAGATCAGGGACAGGGAGGTCCCTACGGCTACACCTTC.

This clonotype showed up just a few times. V usage is TRBV12-3 or TRBV12-4 and J usage is TRBJ2-7; 9 bases fit TRBD1. CDR3 size: 14 residues. V shed 5 bases, J shed 4 bases, and the junction held 6 bases outside the gene matches. The DNA for the CDR3 is TGTGCCAGCAGTCTCCGGGACAGGGTTTACGAGCAGTACTTC. It specifies CASSLRDRVYEQYF.

This clonotype appeared a few times. The genes are TRBV15 and TRBJ2-1, with 14 bases lining up with TRBD2. This CDR3 is built from 17 residues. V was clipped by 5 bases and J by 7 bases; unmatched bases: 10. The germline gives CDR1 LNHNV, CDR2 YYDKDF (reference sequence). Written as DNA, the CDR3 is TGTGCCACCAGCGCCAGACTAGCGGGAGGGCCCATGAATGAGCAGTTCTTC. This sequence encodes CATSARLAGGPMNEQFF.

The chain links TRBV25-1 to TRBJ1-1, with 7 positions matching TRBD1. The V segment lost 8 bases and the J segment 4 bases; nucleotides outside the gene matches: 7. This CDR3 has 13 amino acids. Germline lookup yields CDR1 MGHDK and CDR2 SYGVNS. The CDR3 nucleotides read TGTGCCAGCGGCACAGGGGTAGGCACTGAAGCTTTCTTT. Amino acid sequence: CASGTGVGTEAFF.

The chain carries TRBV10-2 and TRBJ2-7, with a tentative D call TRBD1 (6 bases). V gave up 8 bases and J gave up 0 bases, with 11 bases separating them. The germline V gene has CDR1 WSHSY and CDR2 SAAADI. This CDR3 is 13 amino acids long. The CDR3 loop reads CASFLTGSYEQYF. CDR3 DNA sequence: TGCGCCAGCTTCCTGACAGGCTCCTACGAGCAGTACTTC.

The sample holds many counts of this clonotype. The chain has TRBV29-1 and TRBJ2-5; TRBD2 is a possible D gene (6 bases). Trimming pared 3 bases from V and 5 bases from J, leaving 13 bases between. The CDR3 has 13 amino acids. From germline, CDR1 is SQVTM and CDR2 ANQGSEA. CDR3 in amino acids: CSVDIGEVETQYF. In DNA, the CDR3 is TGCAGCGTTGATATAGGGGAGGTGGAGACCCAGTACTTC.

This clonotype has at least ten counts. The gene calls are TRBV15 and TRBJ1-2; D is unclear. Looked up from germline, CDR1 is LNHNV and CDR2 is YYDKDF (reference sequence). The CDR3 has 16 residues. V was clipped by 1 base and J by 0 bases, with 12 bases between them. The CDR3 region is CATSRASGSPNYGYTF. The CDR3, as DNA: TGTGCCACCAGCAGAGCCTCGGGAAGCCCTAACTATGGCTACACCTTC.

This sequence joins TRBV20-1 and TRBJ1-5; maybe TRBD1 (6 bases). Germline V CDR1 and CDR2: DFQATT, SNEGSKA (reference sequence). With 1 base removed from V and 9 bases from J, the gap between germline ends came to 16 bases. The CDR3 is 14 amino acids. The CDR3 DNA is TGCAGTGCTAGAGCCACAGGGATGCGTCCGCCCCAGCATTTT. Amino acids: CSARATGMRPPQHF.

Only a few counts were recorded for this clonotype. V and J are TRBV11-2 and TRBJ2-7; no clear D. The CDR3 has 13 residues. Germline assignment: CDR1 SGHAT and CDR2 FQNNGV. V was cut by 2 bases and J by 3 bases, with 8 bases left in between. The CDR3 nucleotides are TGTGCCAGCAGCTTACATCCCATCTACGAGCAGTACTTC. It encodes CASSLHPIYEQYF.

In this sample, this clonotype turned up a few times. V gene TRBV7-9 combines with J gene TRBJ1-1; D uncertain. The CDR3 totals 15 residues. Looked up from germline, CDR1 is SEHNR and CDR2 is FQNEAQ (reference sequence). Deletions cut 0 bases from V and 4 bases from J, with 12 bases between. Here the CDR3 DNA reads TGTGCCAGCAGCTTAGCGAGCCCCTGGGGCACTGAAGCTTTCTTT. Translated: CASSLASPWGTEAFF.

This clonotype was seen ten or more times. The chain combines TRBV12-3 or TRBV12-4 with TRBJ1-6, with D maybe TRBD1 (6 bases). The CDR3 is 13 amino acids. V dropped 6 bases and J dropped 9 bases, with 12 bases sitting between them. CDR3 sequence: CASRAGERSPLHF. CDR3 sequence (DNA): TGTGCCAGCAGGGCAGGGGAACGTTCACCCCTCCACTTT.

As concerns this clonotype: This may arise from a read error, as a much more abundant clone is one base away. The chain links TRBV2 to TRBJ2-7, with D tentatively TRBD2 (6 bases). Germline V CDR1 and CDR2: SNHLY, FYNNEI. V was clipped by 5 bases and J by 0 bases, with 17 bases between them. This CDR3 comprises 16 residues. The CDR3 here is CASSRESDPHSYEQYF. CDR3 nucleotide sequence: TGTGCCAGCAGTCGGGAGTCCGACCCTCACTCCTACGAGCAGTACTTC.

Regarding this clonotype: This may arise from a read error, as a much more abundant clone is one base away. V gene TRBV9 combines with J gene TRBJ1-4; 7 nucleotides match TRBD1. Looked up from germline, CDR1 is SGDLS and CDR2 is YYNGEE. This CDR3 contains 14 residues. This CDR3 reads CASSVTGANEKLLF. The CDR3 DNA sequence: TGTGCCAGCAGCGTAACAGGGGCTAATGAAAAACTGCTTTTT.

This clonotype was seen many times. The chain recombines TRBV11-2 with TRBJ2-7; D remains unclear. Germline CDR1 is SGHAT and CDR2 is FQNNGV. CDR3 size: 14 residues. The V end was cut by 6 bases, the J end by 0 bases, with 12 bases between. CDR3 DNA: TGTGCCAGCAGTTCCCTGGGCGGCTCCTACGAGCAGTACTTC. The encoded protein is CASSSLGGSYEQYF.

The chain employs TRBV2 and TRBJ2-7, with D possibly matching TRBD1 (5 bases). The V and J ends lost 5 bases and 3 bases respectively, with 17 bases between them. CDR1 is SNHLY and CDR2 is FYNNEI in the germline V gene. The CDR3 totals 15 residues. CDR3 nucleotides: TGTGCCAGCAGTCCGCGACAGCCTCGGAGCTACGAGCAGTACTTC. This sequence encodes CASSPRQPRSYEQYF.

The CDR3 nucleotides are TGTGCCAGCAGTGACTCGAGCGAGGGGAATGAAAAACTGTTTTTT. This sequence encodes CASSDSSEGNEKLFF. The chain is built from TRBV2 and TRBJ1-4; weak D call: TRBD1 (5 bases). Germline V CDR1 and CDR2: SNHLY, FYNNEI. Trimming shortened V by 3 bases and J by 5 bases, and 13 bases separated the two germline ends. There are 15 residues in the CDR3.

This rearrangement joins TRBV2 to TRBJ1-1, with 7 bases aligning to TRBD1. Germline CDR1 SNHLY, CDR2 FYNNEI. The CDR3 extends over 13 amino acids. V was clipped by 11 bases and J by 4 bases; unmatched bases: 10. CDR3 protein: CAWRQGSSTEAFF. CDR3 in DNA: TGTGCCTGGCGACAGGGTAGTAGCACTGAAGCTTTCTTT.

With regard to this clonotype: Likely a read error: the CDR3 ends without its conserved phenylalanine or tryptophan. The limits of the CDR3 on the DNA are not certain, so only TCRdb's listed CDR3 is given. The chain joins TRBV9 to TRBJ1-6; TRBD1, the D gene given by the table, was not confirmed from the DNA. 8 amino acids form the CDR3, both terminal residues included. The germline V gene encodes CDR1 SGDLS and CDR2 YYNGEE. CDR3 region: CASSPTGG.

This clonotype was seen a handful of times. The chain joins TRBV15 to TRBJ2-2, with TRBD1 as a possible D gene (5 bases). Germline-derived CDR1 and CDR2 are LNHNV and YYDKDF (reference sequence). Trimming stripped 0 bases from V and 2 bases from J, with 10 bases between. The CDR3 is made up of 16 amino acids. The CDR3 region has the DNA TGTGCCACCAGCAGAGATGCCGACAGAAACACCGGGGAGCTGTTTTTT. Translation: CATSRDADRNTGELFF.

The V and J genes are TRBV3-1 and TRBJ2-7, with 9 bases lining up with TRBD1. CDR3 length: 16 residues. The V gene end was trimmed by 1 base and the J gene end by 3 bases; junction bases not matched to a gene: 7. In germline, CDR1 is LGHDT, CDR2 YNNKEL (reference sequence). The CDR3 nucleotides read TGTGCCAGCAGCCAAGCCCCGGGACAGGGAGGCTACGAGCAGTACTTC. Protein sequence: CASSQAPGQGGYEQYF.

This clonotype occurred a few times. This chain uses TRBV24-1 with TRBJ1-5, with 9 nucleotides matching TRBD1. V lost 11 bases and J lost 6; bases outside the gene matches: 10. The CDR3 contains 14 residues. Germline V gene data show CDR1 as KGHDR and CDR2 as SFDVKD. CDR3 sequence: CASSTGTGIQPQHF. The CDR3 nucleotides are TGTGCCAGCAGCACCGGGACAGGGATTCAGCCCCAGCATTTT.

This clonotype was counted between two and nine times. This chain connects TRBV6-6 to TRBJ2-7; no definite D call. The CDR3 sequence is 12 residues long. The germline CDR1 and CDR2 sequences are MNHNY and SVGAGI (reference sequence). The germline V and J ends were trimmed by 9 bases and 6 bases, with 15 bases remaining between them. CDR3 sequence (DNA): TGTGCCAGTCATGACCGGCTGCGCGAGCAGTACTTC. It is translated as CASHDRLREQYF.

This sequence joins TRBV25-1 and TRBJ1-6; D possibly corresponds to TRBD1 (5 bases). This CDR3 is 12 amino acids long. V was cut by 8 bases and J by 13 bases, with 15 bases left in between. Per germline, CDR1 MGHDK and CDR2 SYGVNS. The CDR3: CASSSGFTPLHF. The CDR3 bases are TGTGCCAGCTCATCAGGGTTTACGCCCCTCCACTTT.

This clonotype was counted ten times or more. This chain uses TRBV7-9 with TRBJ1-2; D is unresolved. This CDR3 contains 12 residues. Germline values: CDR1 SEHNR, CDR2 FQNEAQ (reference sequence). The V gene lost 4 bases and the J gene lost 8 bases, with 11 bases spanning the gap. This CDR3 is CASSSVPRGYTF. As DNA, the CDR3 is TGTGCCAGCAGCTCAGTCCCGCGGGGCTACACCTTC.

The sample holds many counts of this clonotype. The chain combines TRBV2 with TRBJ1-5, with unresolved D. With 4 bases removed from V and 1 base from J, the gap between germline ends came to 11 bases. Germline CDR1 is SNHLY and CDR2 is FYNNEI. The CDR3 has 15 residues. CDR3: CASSAEERSNQPQHF. CDR3 nucleotide sequence: TGTGCCAGCAGTGCGGAGGAGAGGAGCAATCAGCCCCAGCATTTT. The full variable domain, its missing parts supplied by reference TRBV2 and TRBJ1-5, is EPEVTQTPSHQVTQMGQEVILRCVPISNHLYFYWYRQILGQKVEFLVSFYNNEISEKSEIFDDQFSVERPDGSNFTLKIRSTKLEDSAMYFCASSAEERSNQPQHFGDGTRLSIL.